Listed here are 8 T cell receptor beta chains from one sample, sequenced in a study of beta chain features in type 1 diabetes. Reverse transcribing all isolated RNA meant expressed TCRB transcripts were sequenced. Data came from immunoSEQ multiplex PCR; TCRdb stores just in-frame clones and leaves some out. The sample shows about 930,000 clones, about a sixth of them seen only once. Sequencing was done on a sample of naive CD4+ T cells from blood. These receptors all come from a woman aged 18-29 years in good health.

The rearrangement links TRBV16 to TRBJ2-1; D ambiguous. Looked up from germline, CDR1 is KGHSY and CDR2 is FQNENV. With 3 bases removed from V and 5 bases from J, the gap between germline ends came to 11 bases. The CDR3 runs 14 residues. The CDR3 here is CASSHRSGNNEQFF. Written as DNA, the CDR3 is TGTGCCAGCAGCCACCGCTCTGGGAACAATGAGCAGTTCTTC.

This clone was detected a few times. The junction differs from germline at one of its ends, possibly a read error. The chain uses TRBV5-4 and TRBJ2-3; D may correspond to TRBD1 or TRBD2 (5 bases each). The CDR3 runs 17 residues. Germline assignment: CDR1 SGHNT and CDR2 YYREEE (reference sequence). DNA of the CDR3: TGTGCCAGCAGCTCTAGAAAAGGGGAGATAAGCACCGATACGCAGTATTTT. It specifies CASSSRKGEISTDTQYF. Full variable domain (remainder filled in from reference TRBV5-4 and TRBJ2-3): ETGVTQSPTHLIKTRGQQVTLRCSSQSGHNTVSWYQQALGQGPQFIFQYYREEENGRGNFPPRFSGLQFPNYSSELNVNALELDDSALYLCASSSRKGEISTDTQYFGPGTRLTVL.

The sample holds a few counts of this clone. The gene calls are TRBV5-1 and TRBJ2-1; 10 bases line up with TRBD2. Germline V gene sequence: CDR1 SGHRS, CDR2 YFSETQ. Trimming at V came to 0 bases and at J to 5 bases, leaving 5 bases not matched to a gene. This CDR3 spans 16 amino acids. CDR3 amino acids: CASSLAPLAGNNEQFF. In DNA form, the CDR3 reads TGCGCCAGCAGCTTGGCCCCACTAGCGGGAAACAATGAGCAGTTCTTC.

The rearrangement uses TRBV13 and TRBJ1-3; D is unresolved. Trimming pared 4 bases from V and 1 base from J, leaving 5 bases between. Germline lookup yields CDR1 PRHDT and CDR2 FYEKMQ (reference sequence). This CDR3 has 13 amino acids. The CDR3 coding sequence is TGTGCCAGCAGCTCCCCTTCTGGAAACACCATATATTTT. This encodes CASSSPSGNTIYF.

This clone was observed a few times. The chain combines TRBV28 with TRBJ2-3; the match to TRBD1 covers 8 bases. V shed 5 bases and J 6 bases; nucleotides not matched to a gene: 13. The CDR3 sequence is 16 residues long. In germline, CDR1 is MDHEN, CDR2 SYDVKM. The CDR3 nucleotides are TGTGCCAGCAGTCAACTGACAGGGGACGCAAGGGATACGCAGTATTTT. Residues: CASSQLTGDARDTQYF.

The rearrangement links TRBV7-8 to TRBJ2-7; D possibly corresponds to TRBD1 (6 bases). Germline-derived CDR1 and CDR2 are SGHVS and FQNEAQ. The CDR3 has 16 amino acids. Trimming stripped 5 bases from V and 4 bases from J, with 21 bases between. CDR3 DNA sequence: TGTGCCAGCAGCCTCCTCCCACAGGGACCCCATTACGAGCAGTACTTC. Its protein product is CASSLLPQGPHYEQYF.

This clone has just a few counts. The chain is built from TRBV6-1 and TRBJ2-5; 14 nucleotides line up with TRBD2. Losses at the gene ends were 10 bases for V and 2 bases for J; bases not matched to a gene: 6. The V gene's germline CDR1 is MNHNS and CDR2 SASEGT. The length of the CDR3 is 15 residues. The CDR3 DNA is TGTGCCAACCGGGGGACTAGCGGGAGTCAAGAGACCCAGTACTTC. As protein: CANRGTSGSQETQYF.

The genes are TRBV5-4 and TRBJ2-1; 11 bases align to TRBD1. Germline V gene lookup returns CDR1 SGHNT and CDR2 YYREEE (reference sequence). Trimming at V came to 4 bases and at J to 8 bases, leaving 8 bases not matched to a gene. The CDR3 runs to 15 residues. As DNA, the CDR3 is TGTGCCAGCAGCCCCCAGGGACAGGGGGGGGATGAGCAGTTCTTC. This encodes CASSPQGQGGDEQFF.